This TCR beta chain came from a study of blood T cells in healthy people across ages. This clonotype was counted at least ten times. Its target is unknown. Next came a second PCR, run for roughly 6 to 11 cycles, which used a sample-barcoded 5' primer along with a J-beta primer mix. TCRdb re-derived calls from the 5' RACE reads in MiXCR, one entry per CDR3 protein. The data contain more than 900,000 distinct CDR3 sequences, about 29% of them seen just once; the ten biggest clones take up roughly a tenth. Overall study findings and caveats: Donor CMV status was unknown, possibly confounding expanded clonotype changes.

This sample also appeared in a second study, on T cells of mothers and their children.

Source material: blood. This TCR was sampled from a woman between 40 and 55 years old in good health.

The CDR3 region is CASSSRETGGYEQYF. CDR3 sequence (DNA): TGTGCCAGCAGTTCCCGGGAGACAGGGGGGTACGAGCAGTACTTC. V gene TRBV6-5 combines with J gene TRBJ2-7, with 9 bases aligning to TRBD1. Germline loops: CDR1 MNHEY, CDR2 SVGAGI. This CDR3 region has 15 residues. The junction had 8 bases not matched to a gene; V was cut back by 4 bases and J by 4 bases.